What follows describes a single T cell receptor (beta chain). This entry comes from a study of blood T cell repertoires in COVID-19. Trimming stripped 3 bases from V and 4 bases from J, with 10 bases between. The CDR3 is made up of 13 amino acids. CDR1 SGDLS and CDR2 YYNGEE come from the germline V gene. The method was immunoSEQ multiplex PCR; TCRdb's version includes in-frame clones alone and lacks a portion of them. Of approximately 200,000 clones detected, roughly 87% appear once; the ten largest clones hold 1.5% to 2%. The receptor was derived from a man between 35 and 55 years old with active or convalescent COVID-19. V and J are TRBV9 and TRBJ2-5; possible D gene TRBD1, 5 bases. Sequenced sample: peripheral blood. This chain's CDR3 is CASSGGPGETQYF. In DNA form, the CDR3 reads TGTGCCAGCAGCGGGGGCCCCGGAGAGACCCAGTACTTC.